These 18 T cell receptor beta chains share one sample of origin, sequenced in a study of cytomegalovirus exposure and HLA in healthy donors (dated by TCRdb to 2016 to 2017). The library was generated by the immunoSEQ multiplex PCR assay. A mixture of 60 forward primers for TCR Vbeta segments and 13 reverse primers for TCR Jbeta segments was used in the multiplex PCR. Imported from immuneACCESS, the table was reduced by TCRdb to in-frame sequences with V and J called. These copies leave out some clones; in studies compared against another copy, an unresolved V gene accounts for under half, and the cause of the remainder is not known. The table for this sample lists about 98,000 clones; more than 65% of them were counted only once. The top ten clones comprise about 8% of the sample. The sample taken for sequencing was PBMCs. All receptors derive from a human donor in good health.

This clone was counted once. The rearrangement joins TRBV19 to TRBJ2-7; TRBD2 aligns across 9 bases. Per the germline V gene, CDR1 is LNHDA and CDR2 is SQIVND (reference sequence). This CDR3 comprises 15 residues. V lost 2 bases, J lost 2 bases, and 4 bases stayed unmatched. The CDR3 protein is CASSIRLAETYEQYF. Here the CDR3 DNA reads TGTGCCAGTAGTATAAGACTAGCGGAGACCTACGAGCAGTACTTC.

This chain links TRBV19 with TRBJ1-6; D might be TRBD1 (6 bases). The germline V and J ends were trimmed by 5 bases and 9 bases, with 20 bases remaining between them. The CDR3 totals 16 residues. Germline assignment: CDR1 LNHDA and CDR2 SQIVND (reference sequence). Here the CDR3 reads CASSLLRGAVSSPLHF. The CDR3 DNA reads TGTGCCAGTAGTTTGCTGCGGGGGGCCGTTTCTTCACCCCTCCACTTT.

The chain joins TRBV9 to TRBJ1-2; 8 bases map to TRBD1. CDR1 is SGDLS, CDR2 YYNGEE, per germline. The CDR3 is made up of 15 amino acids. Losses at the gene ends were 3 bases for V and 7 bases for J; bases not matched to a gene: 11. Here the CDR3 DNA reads TGTGCCAGCAGCGGCGGACAGGGAACTATCTCTGGCTACACCTTC. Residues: CASSGGQGTISGYTF.

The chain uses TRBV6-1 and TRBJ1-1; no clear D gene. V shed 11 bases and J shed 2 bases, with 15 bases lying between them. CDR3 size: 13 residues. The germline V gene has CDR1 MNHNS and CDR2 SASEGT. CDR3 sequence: CAALGMRNTEAFF. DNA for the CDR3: TGTGCCGCACTAGGGATGCGCAACACTGAAGCTTTCTTT.

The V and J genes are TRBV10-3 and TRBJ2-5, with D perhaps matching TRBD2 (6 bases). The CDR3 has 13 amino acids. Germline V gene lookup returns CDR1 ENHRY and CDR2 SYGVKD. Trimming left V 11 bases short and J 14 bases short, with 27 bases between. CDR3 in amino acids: CASESFGGRTIYF. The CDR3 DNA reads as TGTGCCTCGGAAAGTTTCGGGGGAAGGACTATCTACTTC.

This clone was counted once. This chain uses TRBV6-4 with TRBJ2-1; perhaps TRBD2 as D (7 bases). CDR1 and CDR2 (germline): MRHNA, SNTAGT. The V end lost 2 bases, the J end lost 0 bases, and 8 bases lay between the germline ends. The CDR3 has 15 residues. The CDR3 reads CASSDAGASYNEQFF. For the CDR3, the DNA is TGTGCCAGCAGTGACGCGGGGGCCTCCTACAATGAGCAGTTCTTC.

CDR3 coding DNA: TGCAGCGTCCCAAACATGAACACTGAAGCTTTCTTT. It is translated as CSVPNMNTEAFF. This chain connects TRBV29-1 to TRBJ1-1; no firm D call. Germline loops: CDR1 SQVTM, CDR2 ANQGSEA. The ends were cut back, 6 bases at V and 0 bases at J, with 8 bases in the middle. The CDR3 spans 12 residues.

This CDR3 reads CASSPPLYNEQFF. The CDR3, as DNA: TGTGCCAGCTCACCACCACTTTACAATGAGCAGTTCTTC. The chain recombines TRBV18 with TRBJ2-1; D remains unclear. CDR1 is KGHSH and CDR2 is LQKENI in the germline V gene. This CDR3 comprises 13 residues. Deletions cut 0 bases from V and 4 bases from J, with 4 bases between.

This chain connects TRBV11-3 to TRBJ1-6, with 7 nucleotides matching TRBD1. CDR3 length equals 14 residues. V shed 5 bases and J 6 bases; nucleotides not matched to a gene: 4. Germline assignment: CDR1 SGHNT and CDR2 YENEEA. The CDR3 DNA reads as TGTGCCAGCAGCCAGGACAGGACTAATTCACCCCTCCACTTT. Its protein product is CASSQDRTNSPLHF. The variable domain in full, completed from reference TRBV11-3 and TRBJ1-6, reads EAGVVQSPRYKIIEKKQPVAFWCNPISGHNTLYWYLQNLGQGPELLIRYENEEAVDDSQLPKDRFSAERLKGVDSTLKIQPAELGDSAVYLCASSQDRTNSPLHFGNGTRLTVT.

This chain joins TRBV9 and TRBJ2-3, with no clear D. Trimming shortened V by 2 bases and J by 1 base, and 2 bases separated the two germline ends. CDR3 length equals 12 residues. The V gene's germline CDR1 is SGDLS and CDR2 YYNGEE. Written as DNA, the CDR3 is TGTGCCAGCAGCGTCGGCACAGATACGCAGTATTTT. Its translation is CASSVGTDTQYF.

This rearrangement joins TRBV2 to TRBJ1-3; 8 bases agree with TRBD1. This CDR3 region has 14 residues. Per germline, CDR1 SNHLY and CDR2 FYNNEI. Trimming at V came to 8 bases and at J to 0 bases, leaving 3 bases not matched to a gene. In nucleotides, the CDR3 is TGTGCCAGCGAAGGACAGGGCTCTGGAAACACCATATATTTT. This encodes CASEGQGSGNTIYF.

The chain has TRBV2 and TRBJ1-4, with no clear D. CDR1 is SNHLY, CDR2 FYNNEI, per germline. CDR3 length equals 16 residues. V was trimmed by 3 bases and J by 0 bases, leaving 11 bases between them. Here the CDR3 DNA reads TGTGCCAGCAGTGACCTAACGCAAACAACTAATGAAAAACTGTTTTTT. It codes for CASSDLTQTTNEKLFF.

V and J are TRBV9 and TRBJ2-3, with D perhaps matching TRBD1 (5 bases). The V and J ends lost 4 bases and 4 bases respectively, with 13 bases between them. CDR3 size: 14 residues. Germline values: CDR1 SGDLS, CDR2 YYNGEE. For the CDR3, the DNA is TGTGCCAGCAGCCTCACGGCAGGGCCAGATACGCAGTATTTT. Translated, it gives CASSLTAGPDTQYF.

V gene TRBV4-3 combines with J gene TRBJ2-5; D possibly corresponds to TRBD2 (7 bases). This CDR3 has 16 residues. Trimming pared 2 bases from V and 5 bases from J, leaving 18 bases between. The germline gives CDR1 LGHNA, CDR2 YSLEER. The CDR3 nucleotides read TGCGCCAGCAGCCAAACACAGGGCCCCGGGGGGGAGACCCAGTACTTC. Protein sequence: CASSQTQGPGGETQYF.

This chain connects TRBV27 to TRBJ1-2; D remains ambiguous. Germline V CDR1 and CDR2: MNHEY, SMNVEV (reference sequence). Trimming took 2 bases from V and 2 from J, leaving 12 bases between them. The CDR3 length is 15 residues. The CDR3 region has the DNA TGTGCCAGCAGTTTAGCGGCCACACGAAACTATGGCTACACCTTC. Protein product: CASSLAATRNYGYTF.

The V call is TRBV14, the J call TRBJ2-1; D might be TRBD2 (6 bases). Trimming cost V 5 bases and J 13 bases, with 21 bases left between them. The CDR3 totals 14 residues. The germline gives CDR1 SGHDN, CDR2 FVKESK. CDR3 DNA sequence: TGTGCCAGCAGCTACGGAGGGCGGGTGCCATCTCAGTTCTTC. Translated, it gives CASSYGGRVPSQFF.

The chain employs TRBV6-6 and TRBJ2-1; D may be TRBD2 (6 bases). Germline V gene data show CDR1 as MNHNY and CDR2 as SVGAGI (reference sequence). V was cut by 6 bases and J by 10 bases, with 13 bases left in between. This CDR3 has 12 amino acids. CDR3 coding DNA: TGTGCCAGCAGACAGACTAGGGACGAGCAGTTCTTC. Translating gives CASRQTRDEQFF.

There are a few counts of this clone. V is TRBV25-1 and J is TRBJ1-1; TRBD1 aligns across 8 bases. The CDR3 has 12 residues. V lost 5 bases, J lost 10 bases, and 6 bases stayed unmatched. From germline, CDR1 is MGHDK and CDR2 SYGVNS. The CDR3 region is CASSPGQGRAFF. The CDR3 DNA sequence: TGTGCCAGCAGTCCCGGACAGGGAAGAGCTTTCTTT.